This TCR beta chain emerged from a study of PD-1 blockade in classical Hodgkin lymphoma. Across the whole study: Patients were given intravenous nivolumab, 3 mg/kg, every 2 weeks.

Time point meaning: cycle 4 day 1 (C4D1), after 5 to 7 weeks of nivolumab. No patient escaped relapse after autologous stem cell transplantation, and brentuximab vedotin exposure varied. The CDR3 has 13 amino acids. V lost 3 bases and J lost 6; bases outside the gene matches: 4. Germline V gene data show CDR1 as MNHNS and CDR2 as SASEGT. TCRdb's table, derived via immunoSEQ multiplex PCR, lists solely in-frame clones and lacks some. Of some 53,000 clones listed, approximately 89% are singletons. Sequencing used peripheral blood mononuclear cells (PBMCs), obtained before the fourth cycle of nivolumab. This rearrangement joins TRBV6-1 to TRBJ2-7, with TRBD1 identical over 8 bases. The source is a human donor with classical Hodgkin lymphoma. Written as DNA, the CDR3 is TGTGCCAGCAGTGATCGACAGGGGAGCGAGCAGTACTTC. This encodes CASSDRQGSEQYF.